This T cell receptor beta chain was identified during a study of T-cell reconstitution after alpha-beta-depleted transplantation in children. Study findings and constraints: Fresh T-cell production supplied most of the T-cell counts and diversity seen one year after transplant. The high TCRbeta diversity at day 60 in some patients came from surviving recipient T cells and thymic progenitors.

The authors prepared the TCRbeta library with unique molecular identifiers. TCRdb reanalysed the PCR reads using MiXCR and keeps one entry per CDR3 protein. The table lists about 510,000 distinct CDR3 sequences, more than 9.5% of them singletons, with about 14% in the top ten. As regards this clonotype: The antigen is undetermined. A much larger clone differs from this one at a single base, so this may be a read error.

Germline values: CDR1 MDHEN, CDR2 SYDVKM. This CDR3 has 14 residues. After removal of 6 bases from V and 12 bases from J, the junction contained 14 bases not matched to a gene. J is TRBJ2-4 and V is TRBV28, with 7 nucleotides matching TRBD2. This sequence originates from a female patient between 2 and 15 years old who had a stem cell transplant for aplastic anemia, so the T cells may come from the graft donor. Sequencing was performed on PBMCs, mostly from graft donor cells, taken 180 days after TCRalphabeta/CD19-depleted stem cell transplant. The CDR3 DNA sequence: TGTGCCAGCAGGCTGACTAGCACGACATACAGTCAGTACTTC. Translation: CASRLTSTTYSQYF. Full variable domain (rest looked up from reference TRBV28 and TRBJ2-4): DVKVTQSSRYLVKRTGEKVFLECVQDMDHENMFWYRQDPGLGLRLIYFSYDVKMKEKGDIPEGYSVSREKKERFSLILESASTNQTSMYLCASRLTSTTYSQYFGAGTRLSVL.